This T cell receptor beta chain is from a study of shared clonotypes between healthy human individuals. Of note for this clone: The antigen is unknown.

Some clones are missing from TCRdb's copy, which holds only in-frame ones; the method was immunoSEQ multiplex PCR. The sample carries more than 2,000,000 clones, approximately 94% recorded once. Both subsets, CD45RA+ naive and CD45RA-negative memory, were split from the CD4+ cells. Broader study findings: Sampling was confined to blood; repertoires within tissues likely differ.

The CDR3 spans 15 residues. Trimming pared 3 bases from V and 2 bases from J, leaving 12 bases between. Germline V CDR1 and CDR2: SGDLS, YYNGEE. Specimen: naive CD4+ T cells sorted from blood. Subset in this sample: CD45RA+ positively selected. The chain recombines TRBV9 with TRBJ1-5, with unresolved D. The clonotype originates from a man aged 18 to 29 in good health. The CDR3 region has the DNA TGTGCCAGCAGCGGACGCGATGGTCGCAATCAGCCCCAGCATTTT. Its translation: CASSGRDGRNQPQHF.